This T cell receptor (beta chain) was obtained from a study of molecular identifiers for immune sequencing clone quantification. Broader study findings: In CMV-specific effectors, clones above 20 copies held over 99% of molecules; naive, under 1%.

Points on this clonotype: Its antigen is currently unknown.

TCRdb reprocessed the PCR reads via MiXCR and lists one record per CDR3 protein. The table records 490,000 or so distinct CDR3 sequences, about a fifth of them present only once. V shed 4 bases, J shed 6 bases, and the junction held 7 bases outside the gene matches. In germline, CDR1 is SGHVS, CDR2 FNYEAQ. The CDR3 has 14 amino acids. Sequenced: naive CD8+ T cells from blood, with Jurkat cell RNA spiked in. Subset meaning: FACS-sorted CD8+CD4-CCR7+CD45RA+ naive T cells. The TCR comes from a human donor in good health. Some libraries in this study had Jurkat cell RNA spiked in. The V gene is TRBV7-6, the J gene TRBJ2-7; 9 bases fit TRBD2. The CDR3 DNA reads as TGTGCCAGCAGCTATAATAGCGGGAGTGGCGAGCAGTACTTC. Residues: CASSYNSGSGEQYF.